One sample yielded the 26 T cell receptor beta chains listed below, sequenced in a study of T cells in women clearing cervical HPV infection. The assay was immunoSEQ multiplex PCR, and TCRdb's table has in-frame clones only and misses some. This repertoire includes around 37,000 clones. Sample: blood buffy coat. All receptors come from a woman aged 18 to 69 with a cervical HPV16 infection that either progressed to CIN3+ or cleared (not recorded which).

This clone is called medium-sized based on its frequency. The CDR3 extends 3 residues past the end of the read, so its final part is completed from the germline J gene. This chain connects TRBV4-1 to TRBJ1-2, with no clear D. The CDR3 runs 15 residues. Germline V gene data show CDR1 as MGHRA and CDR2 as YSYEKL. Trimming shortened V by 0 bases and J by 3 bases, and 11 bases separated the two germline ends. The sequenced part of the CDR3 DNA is TGCGCCAGCAGCCAAGACGTGGGCCTGGACTATGGC. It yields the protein CASSQDVGLDYG. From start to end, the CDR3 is CASSQDVGLDYGYTF.

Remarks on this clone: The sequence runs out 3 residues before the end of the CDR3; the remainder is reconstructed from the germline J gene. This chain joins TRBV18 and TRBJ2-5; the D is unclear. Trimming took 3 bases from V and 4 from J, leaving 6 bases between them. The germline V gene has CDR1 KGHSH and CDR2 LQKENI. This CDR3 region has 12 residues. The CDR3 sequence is CASSPRTETQYF. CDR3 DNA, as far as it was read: TGTGCCAGCTCACCGCGAACAGAGACC.

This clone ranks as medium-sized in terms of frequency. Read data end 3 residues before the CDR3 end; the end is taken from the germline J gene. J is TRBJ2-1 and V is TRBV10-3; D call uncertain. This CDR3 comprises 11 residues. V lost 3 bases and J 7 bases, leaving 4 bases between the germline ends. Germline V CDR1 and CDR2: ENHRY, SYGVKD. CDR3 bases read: TGTGCCATCAGTGAAGGGAATGAG. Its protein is CAISEGNE. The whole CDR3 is CAISEGNEQFF.

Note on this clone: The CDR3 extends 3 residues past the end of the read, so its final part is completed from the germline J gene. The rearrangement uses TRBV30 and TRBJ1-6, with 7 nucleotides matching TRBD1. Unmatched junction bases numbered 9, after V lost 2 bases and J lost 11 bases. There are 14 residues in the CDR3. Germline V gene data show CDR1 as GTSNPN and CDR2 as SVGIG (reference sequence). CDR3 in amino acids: CAWSPGRGAAPLHF. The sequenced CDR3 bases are TGTGCCTGGAGTCCAGGCAGGGGGGCGGCACCC.

The part of the CDR3 DNA that was read is TGTGCCAGTAGTATGTGGCAGGCCGCTCCAGATACG. Amino acid sequence: CASSMWQAAPDT. The whole CDR3 sequence reads CASSMWQAAPDTQYF. J is TRBJ2-3 and V is TRBV19; no definite D call. The sequenced fragment ends 3 residues before the CDR3 boundary, so the rest is inferred from the germline J gene. V dropped 3 bases and J dropped 4 bases, with 14 bases sitting between them. The germline CDR1 and CDR2 sequences are LNHDA and SQIVND (reference sequence). The CDR3 is 15 amino acids.

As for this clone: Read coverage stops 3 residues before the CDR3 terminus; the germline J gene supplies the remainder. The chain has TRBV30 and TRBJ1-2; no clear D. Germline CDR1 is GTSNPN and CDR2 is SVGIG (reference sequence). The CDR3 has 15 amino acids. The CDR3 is CAWSSGLAVQETYTF. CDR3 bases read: TGTGCCTGGAGTAGCGGACTAGCGGTACAAGAGACC.

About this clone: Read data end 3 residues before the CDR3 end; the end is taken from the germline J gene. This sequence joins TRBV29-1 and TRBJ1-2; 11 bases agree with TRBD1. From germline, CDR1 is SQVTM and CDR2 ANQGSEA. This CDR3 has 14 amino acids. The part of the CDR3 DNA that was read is TGCAGCTTTACGAGGACAGGGGGCGGTGACGGC. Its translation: CSFTRTGGGDG. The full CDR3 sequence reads CSFTRTGGGDGYTF.

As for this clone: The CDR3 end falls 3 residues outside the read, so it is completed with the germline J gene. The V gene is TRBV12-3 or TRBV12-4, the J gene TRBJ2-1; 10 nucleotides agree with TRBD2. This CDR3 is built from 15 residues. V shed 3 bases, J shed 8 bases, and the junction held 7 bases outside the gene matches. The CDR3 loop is CASSFSTSGIHEQFF. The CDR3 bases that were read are TGTGCCAGCAGTTTCAGCACTAGCGGGATTCATGAG.

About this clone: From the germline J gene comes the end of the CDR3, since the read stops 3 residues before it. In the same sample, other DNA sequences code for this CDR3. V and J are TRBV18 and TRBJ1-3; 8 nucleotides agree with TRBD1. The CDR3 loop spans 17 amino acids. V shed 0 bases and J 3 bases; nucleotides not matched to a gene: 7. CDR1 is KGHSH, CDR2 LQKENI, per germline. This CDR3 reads CASSPPGRQGLGNTIYF. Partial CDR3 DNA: TGTGCCAGCTCACCACCAGGGAGACAGGGGCTTGGAAACACC.

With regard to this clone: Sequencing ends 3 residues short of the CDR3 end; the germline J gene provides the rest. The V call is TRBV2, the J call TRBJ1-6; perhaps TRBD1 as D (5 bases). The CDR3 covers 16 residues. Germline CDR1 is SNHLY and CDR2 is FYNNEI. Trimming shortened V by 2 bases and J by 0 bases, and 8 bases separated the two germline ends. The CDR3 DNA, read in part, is TGTGCCAGCAGTGAATTCGGGGGCTCCTATAATTCACCC. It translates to CASSEFGGSYNSP. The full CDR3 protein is CASSEFGGSYNSPLHF.

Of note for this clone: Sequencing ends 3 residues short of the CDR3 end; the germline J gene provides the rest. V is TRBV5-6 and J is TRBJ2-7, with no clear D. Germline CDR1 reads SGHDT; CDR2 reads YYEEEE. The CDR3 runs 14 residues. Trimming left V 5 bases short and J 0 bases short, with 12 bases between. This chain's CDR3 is CASRPFRSSYEQYF. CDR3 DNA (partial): TGTGCCAGCAGGCCTTTCCGTAGCTCCTACGAG.

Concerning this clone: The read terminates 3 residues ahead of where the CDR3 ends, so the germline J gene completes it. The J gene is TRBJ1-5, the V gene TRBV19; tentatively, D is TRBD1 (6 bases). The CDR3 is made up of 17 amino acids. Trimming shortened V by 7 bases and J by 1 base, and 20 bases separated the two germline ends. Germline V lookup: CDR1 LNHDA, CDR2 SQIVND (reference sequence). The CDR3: CASITRSGGLSNQPQHF. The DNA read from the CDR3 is TGTGCCAGTATTACAAGATCTGGGGGCTTGAGCAATCAGCCC. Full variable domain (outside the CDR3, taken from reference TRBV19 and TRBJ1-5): DGGITQSPKYLFRKEGQNVTLSCEQNLNHDAMYWYRQDPGQGLRLIYYSQIVNDFQKGDIAEGYSVSREKKESFPLTVTSAQKNPTAFYLCASITRSGGLSNQPQHFGDGTRLSIL.

The DNA read from the CDR3 is TGCGCCCCTATCGCACCTAAAGCCGCGGGCGGC. Protein product: CAPIAPKAAGG. Given in full, the CDR3 is CAPIAPKAAGGYTF. This rearrangement joins TRBV23-1 to TRBJ1-2, with D uncertain. The read is 3 residues too short to cover the CDR3 end, so that end is filled in from the germline J gene. TRBV23-1 is marked as an open reading frame, function uncertain. This CDR3 is built from 14 residues.

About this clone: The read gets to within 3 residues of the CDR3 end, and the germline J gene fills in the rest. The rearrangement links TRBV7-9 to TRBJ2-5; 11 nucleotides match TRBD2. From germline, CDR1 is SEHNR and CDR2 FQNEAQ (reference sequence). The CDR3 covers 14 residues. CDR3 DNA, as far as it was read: TGTGCCAGTGGGACTAGCGGCAACACAGATACC. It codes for CASGTSGNTDT. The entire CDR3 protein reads CASGTSGNTDTQYF.

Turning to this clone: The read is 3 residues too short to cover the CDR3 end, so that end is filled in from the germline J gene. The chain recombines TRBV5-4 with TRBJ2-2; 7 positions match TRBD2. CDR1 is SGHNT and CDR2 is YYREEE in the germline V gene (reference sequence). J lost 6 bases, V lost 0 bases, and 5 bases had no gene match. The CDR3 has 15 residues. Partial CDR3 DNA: TGTGCCAGCAGCTTGGGAGCGGGGCGGGCCGGGGAG. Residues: CASSLGAGRAGE. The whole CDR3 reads CASSLGAGRAGELFF. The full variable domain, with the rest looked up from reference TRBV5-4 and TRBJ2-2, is ETGVTQSPTHLIKTRGQQVTLRCSSQSGHNTVSWYQQALGQGPQFIFQYYREEENGRGNFPPRFSGLQFPNYSSELNVNALELDDSALYLCASSLGAGRAGELFFGEGSRLTVL.

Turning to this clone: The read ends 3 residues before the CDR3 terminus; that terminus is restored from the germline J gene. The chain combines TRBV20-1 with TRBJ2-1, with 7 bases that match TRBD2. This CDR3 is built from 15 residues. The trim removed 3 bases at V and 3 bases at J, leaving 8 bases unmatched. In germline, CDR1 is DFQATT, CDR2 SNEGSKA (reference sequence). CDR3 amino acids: CSASVELAIYNEQFF. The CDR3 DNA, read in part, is TGCAGTGCTAGTGTTGAACTAGCGATCTACAATGAG.

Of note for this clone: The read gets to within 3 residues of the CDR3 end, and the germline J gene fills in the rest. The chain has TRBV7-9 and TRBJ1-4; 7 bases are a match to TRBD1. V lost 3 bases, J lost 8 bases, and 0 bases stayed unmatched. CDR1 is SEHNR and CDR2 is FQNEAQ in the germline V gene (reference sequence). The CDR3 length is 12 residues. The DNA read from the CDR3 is TGTGCCAGCAGCTTCAGGGGGGAAAAA. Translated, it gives CASSFRGEK. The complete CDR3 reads CASSFRGEKLFF.

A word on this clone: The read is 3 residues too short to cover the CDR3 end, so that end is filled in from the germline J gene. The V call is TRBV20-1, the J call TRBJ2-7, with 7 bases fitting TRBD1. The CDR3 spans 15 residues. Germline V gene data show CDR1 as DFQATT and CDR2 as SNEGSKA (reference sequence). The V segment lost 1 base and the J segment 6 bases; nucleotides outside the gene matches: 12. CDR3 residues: CSARVPKDREGEQYF. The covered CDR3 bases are TGCAGTGCTAGAGTACCCAAAGACAGGGAAGGCGAG.

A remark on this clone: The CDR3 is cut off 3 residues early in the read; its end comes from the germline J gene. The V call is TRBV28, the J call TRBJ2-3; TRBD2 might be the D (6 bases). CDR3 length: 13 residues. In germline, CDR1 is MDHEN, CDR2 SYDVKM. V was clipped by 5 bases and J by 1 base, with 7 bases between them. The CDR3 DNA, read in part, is TGTGCCAGCAGTAAGCGGGGCACAGATACG. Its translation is CASSKRGTDT. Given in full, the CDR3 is CASSKRGTDTQYF.

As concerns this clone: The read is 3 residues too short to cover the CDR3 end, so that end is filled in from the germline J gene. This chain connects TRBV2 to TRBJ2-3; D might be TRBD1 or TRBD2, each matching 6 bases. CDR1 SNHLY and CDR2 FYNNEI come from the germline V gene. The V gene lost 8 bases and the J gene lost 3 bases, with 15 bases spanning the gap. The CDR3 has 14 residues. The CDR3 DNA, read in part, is TGTGCCAGCCAGGATTGGAGGGGGACAGATACG. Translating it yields CASQDWRGTDT. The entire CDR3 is CASQDWRGTDTQYF. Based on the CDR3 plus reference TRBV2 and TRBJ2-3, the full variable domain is EPEVTQTPSHQVTQMGQEVILRCVPISNHLYFYWYRQILGQKVEFLVSFYNNEISEKSEIFDDQFSVERPDGSNFTLKIRSTKLEDSAMYFCASQDWRGTDTQYFGPGTRLTVL.

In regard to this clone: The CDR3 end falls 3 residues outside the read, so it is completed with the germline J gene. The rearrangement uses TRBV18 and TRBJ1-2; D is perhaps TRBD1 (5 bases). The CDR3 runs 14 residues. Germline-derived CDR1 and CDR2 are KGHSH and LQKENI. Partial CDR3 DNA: TGTGCCAGCTCCCCCAGGATTCGAGGGGATGAC. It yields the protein CASSPRIRGDD. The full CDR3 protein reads CASSPRIRGDDYTF.

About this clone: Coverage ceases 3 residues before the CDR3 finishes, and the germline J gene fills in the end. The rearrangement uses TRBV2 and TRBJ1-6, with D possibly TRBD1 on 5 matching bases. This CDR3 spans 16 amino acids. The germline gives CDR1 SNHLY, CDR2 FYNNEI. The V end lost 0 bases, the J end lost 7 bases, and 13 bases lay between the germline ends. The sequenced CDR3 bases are TGTGCCAGCAGTGAAGCGCGCGGGGGTGGGAATTCACCC. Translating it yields CASSEARGGGNSP. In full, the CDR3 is CASSEARGGGNSPLHF.

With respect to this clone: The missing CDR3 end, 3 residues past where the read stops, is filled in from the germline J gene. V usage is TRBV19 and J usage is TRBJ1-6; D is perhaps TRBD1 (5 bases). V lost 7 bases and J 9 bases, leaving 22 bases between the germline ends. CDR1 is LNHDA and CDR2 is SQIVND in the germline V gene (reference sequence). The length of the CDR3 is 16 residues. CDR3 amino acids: CASTLSNQGTFSPLHF. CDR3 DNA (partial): TGTGCCAGTACCCTCAGCAATCAGGGTACCTTTTCACCC.

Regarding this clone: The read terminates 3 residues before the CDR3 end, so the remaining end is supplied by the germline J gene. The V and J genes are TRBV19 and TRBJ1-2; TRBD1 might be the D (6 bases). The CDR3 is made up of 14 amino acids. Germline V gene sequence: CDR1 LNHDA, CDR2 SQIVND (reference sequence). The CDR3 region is CASTARGRTDTYTF. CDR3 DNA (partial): TGTGCCAGTACGGCTAGGGGGAGAACAGATACC.

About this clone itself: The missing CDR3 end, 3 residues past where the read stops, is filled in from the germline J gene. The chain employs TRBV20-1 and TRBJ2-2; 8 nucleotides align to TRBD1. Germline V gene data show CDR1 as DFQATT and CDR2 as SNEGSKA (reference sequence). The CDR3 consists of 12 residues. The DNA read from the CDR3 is TGCAGTGCTAGTTACAGGGGGGAAAAG. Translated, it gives CSASYRGEK. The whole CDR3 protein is CSASYRGEKLFF.

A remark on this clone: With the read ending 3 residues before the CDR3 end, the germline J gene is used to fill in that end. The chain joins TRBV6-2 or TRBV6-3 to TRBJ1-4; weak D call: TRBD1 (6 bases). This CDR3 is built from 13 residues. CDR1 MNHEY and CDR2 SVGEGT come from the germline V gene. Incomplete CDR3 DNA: TGTGCCATCCTAAGGGACACCTATTCACCA. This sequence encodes CAILRDTYSP. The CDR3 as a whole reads CAILRDTYSPLFF.